This entry describes one TCR beta chain. Its antigen is unidentified. Graves' hyperthyroidism showing no ophthalmopathy progression within 18 months was considered stable. With a duration under 2 months, the hyperthyroidism was newly diagnosed in patients aged 18 to 65. This entry comes from a study of T cells in Graves' hyperthyroidism and ophthalmopathy. General study findings and limits: Most thyroid clonotypes expanded above 0.001 appeared in blood too. The model foresaw ophthalmopathy a median approximately 6.3 months prior to onset.

What was amplified from RNA transcripts were TCR beta CDR3 regions. A set of HTBI primers served as the primers for a first-round RT-PCR of the TCR CDR3. TCRdb used MiXCR to reprocess the multiplex PCR reads, holding one entry per CDR3 protein. The table has 500,000 to 600,000 distinct CDR3 sequences, 46% seen once; the top ten hold roughly 7.7%. Germline V CDR1 and CDR2: SGHVS, FNYEAQ. Trimming took off 5 bases at V and 7 bases at J, with 21 bases between the two ends. The CDR3 is 15 amino acids. The sequence was obtained from a woman younger than 30 with Graves' hyperthyroidism. This chain joins TRBV7-6 and TRBJ2-7; D remains unclear. The specimen was peripheral blood or thyroid tissue (not recorded which). The CDR3 DNA sequence: TGTGCCAGCAGCGATCAAGCAGGCCCCTACAATGAGCAGTACTTC. Translating gives CASSDQAGPYNEQYF.